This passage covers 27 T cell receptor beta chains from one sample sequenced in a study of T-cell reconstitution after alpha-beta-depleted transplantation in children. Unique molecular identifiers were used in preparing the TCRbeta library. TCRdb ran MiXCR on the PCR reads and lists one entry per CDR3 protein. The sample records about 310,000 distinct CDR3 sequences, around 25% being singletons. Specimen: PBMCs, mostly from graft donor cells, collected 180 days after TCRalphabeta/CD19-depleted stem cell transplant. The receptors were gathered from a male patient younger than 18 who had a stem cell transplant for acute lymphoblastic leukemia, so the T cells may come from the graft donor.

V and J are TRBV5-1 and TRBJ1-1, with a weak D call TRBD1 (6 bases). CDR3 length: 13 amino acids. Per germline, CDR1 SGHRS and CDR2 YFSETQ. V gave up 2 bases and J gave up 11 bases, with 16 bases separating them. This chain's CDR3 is CASSFGVGQGAFF. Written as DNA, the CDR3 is TGCGCCAGCAGCTTTGGGGTGGGCCAGGGGGCTTTCTTT.

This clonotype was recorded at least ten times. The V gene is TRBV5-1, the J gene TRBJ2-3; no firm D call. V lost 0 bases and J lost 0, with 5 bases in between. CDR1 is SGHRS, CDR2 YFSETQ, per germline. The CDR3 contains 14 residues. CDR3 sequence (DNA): TGCGCCAGCAGCTTGGTGGCTAGCACAGATACGCAGTATTTT. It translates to CASSLVASTDTQYF.

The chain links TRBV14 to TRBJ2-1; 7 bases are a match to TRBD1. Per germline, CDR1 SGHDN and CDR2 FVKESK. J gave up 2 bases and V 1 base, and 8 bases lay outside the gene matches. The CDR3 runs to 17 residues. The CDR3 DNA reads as TGTGCCAGCAGCCAAGGCCCGACAGGGACGCCCTACAATGAGCAGTTCTTC. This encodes CASSQGPTGTPYNEQFF.

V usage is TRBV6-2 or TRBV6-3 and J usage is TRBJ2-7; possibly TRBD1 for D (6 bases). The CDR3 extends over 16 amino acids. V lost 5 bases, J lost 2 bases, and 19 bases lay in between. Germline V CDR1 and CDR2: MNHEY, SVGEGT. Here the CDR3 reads CASSRIRGNGAYEQYF. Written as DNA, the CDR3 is TGTGCCAGCAGTAGAATAAGGGGGAACGGGGCCTACGAGCAGTACTTC.

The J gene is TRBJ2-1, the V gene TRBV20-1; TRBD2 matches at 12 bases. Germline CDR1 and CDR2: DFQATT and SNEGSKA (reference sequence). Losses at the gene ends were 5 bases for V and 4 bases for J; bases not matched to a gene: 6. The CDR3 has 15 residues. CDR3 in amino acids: CSAPPTSGSYNEQFF. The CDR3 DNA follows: TGCAGTGCTCCCCCGACTAGCGGGAGTTACAATGAGCAGTTCTTC.

CDR3 protein: CASSLGVPGSGRYEQYF. The CDR3 nucleotides read TGCGCCAGCAGCTTGGGGGTCCCCGGCAGCGGGAGGTACGAGCAGTACTTC. The rearrangement uses TRBV5-1 and TRBJ2-7; 9 positions agree with TRBD2. The ends lost 0 bases at V and 4 bases at J; junction bases unmatched: 11. Per germline, CDR1 SGHRS and CDR2 YFSETQ. The CDR3 covers 17 residues.

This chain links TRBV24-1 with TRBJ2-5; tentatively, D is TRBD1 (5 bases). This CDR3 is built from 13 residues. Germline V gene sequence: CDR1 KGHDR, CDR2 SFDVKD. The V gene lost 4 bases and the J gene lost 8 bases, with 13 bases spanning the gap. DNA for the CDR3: TGTGCCACCAGTGACCAGGGATTAGATACCCAGTACTTC. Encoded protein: CATSDQGLDTQYF.

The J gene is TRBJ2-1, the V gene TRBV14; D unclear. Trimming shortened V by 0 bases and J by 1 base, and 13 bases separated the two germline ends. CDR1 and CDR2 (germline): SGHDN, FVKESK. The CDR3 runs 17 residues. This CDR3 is CASSQDVVGRSYNEQFF. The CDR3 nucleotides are TGTGCCAGCAGCCAAGATGTGGTAGGTCGGTCCTACAATGAGCAGTTCTTC.

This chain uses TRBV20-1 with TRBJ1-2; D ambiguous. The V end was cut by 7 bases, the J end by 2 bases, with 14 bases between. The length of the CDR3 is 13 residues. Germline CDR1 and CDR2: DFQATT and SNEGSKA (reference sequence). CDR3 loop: CSDGVDLNYGYTF. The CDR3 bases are TGCAGTGACGGGGTAGACCTAAACTATGGCTACACCTTC.

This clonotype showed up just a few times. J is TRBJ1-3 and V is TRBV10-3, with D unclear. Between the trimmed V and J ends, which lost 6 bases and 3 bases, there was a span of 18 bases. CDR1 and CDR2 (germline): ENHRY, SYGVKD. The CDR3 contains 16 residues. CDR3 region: CAISDQAGIGGNTIYF. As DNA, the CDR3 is TGTGCCATCAGCGACCAGGCGGGGATAGGTGGAAACACCATATATTTT.

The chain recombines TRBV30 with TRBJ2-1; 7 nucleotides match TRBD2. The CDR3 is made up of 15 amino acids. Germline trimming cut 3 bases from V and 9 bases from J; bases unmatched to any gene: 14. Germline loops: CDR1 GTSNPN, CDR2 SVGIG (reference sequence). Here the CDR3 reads CAWRGGGSGLSEQFF. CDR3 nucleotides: TGTGCCTGGAGGGGCGGGGGTAGCGGCCTTAGTGAGCAGTTCTTC.

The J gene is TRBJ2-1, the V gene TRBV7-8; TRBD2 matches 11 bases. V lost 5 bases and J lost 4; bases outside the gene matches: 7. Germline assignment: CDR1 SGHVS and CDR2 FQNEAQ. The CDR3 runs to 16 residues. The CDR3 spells CASSPVRTSGYNEQFF. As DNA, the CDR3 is TGTGCCAGCAGCCCAGTTCGGACTAGCGGGTACAATGAGCAGTTCTTC.

In nucleotides, the CDR3 is TGTGCCAGCAGCCAAGACGCGGGACTATCCCCCCGCAATGAGCAGTTCTTC. This translates into CASSQDAGLSPRNEQFF. The chain recombines TRBV3-1 with TRBJ2-1; TRBD2 aligns across 7 bases. V dropped 0 bases and J dropped 6; count of bases not matched to a gene: 11. CDR1 is LGHDT and CDR2 is YNNKEL in the germline V gene (reference sequence). The CDR3 runs 17 residues.

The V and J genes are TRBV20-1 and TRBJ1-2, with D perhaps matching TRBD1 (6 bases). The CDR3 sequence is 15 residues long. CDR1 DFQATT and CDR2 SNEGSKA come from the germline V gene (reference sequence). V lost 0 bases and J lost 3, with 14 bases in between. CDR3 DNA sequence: TGCAGTGCTAGAGATCTTCGCAGGGGTGACTATGGCTACACCTTC. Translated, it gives CSARDLRRGDYGYTF.

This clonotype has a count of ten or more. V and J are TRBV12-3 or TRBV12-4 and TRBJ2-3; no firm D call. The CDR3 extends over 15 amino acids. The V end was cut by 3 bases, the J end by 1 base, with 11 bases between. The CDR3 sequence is CASSLVLLGTDTQYF. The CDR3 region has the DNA TGTGCCAGCAGTTTGGTCTTGCTAGGCACAGATACGCAGTATTTT.

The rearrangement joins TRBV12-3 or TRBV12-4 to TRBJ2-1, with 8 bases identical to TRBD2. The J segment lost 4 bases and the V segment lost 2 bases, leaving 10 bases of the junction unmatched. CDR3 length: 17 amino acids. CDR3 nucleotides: TGTGCCAGCAGTTTATGGGGGGTCAGCGGGAGATACAATGAGCAGTTCTTC. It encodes CASSLWGVSGRYNEQFF.

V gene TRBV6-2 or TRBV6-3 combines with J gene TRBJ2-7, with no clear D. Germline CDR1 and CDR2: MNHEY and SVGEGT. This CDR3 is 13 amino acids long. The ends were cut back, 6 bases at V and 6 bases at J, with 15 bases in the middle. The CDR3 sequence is CASSESTLVEQYF. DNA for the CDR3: TGTGCCAGCAGCGAATCCACCCTGGTCGAGCAGTACTTC.

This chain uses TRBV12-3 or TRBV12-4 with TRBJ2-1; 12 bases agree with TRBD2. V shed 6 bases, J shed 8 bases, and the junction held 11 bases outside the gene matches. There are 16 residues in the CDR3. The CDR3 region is CASRTLAGGPWDEQFF. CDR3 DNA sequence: TGTGCCAGCAGAACTCTAGCGGGAGGGCCTTGGGATGAGCAGTTCTTC.

CDR3 amino acids: CASSHFLAGGFKETQYF. The CDR3 coding sequence is TGCGCCAGCAGCCATTTTCTAGCGGGAGGCTTCAAAGAGACCCAGTACTTC. This sequence joins TRBV4-1 and TRBJ2-5, with 11 bases matching TRBD2. CDR1 is MGHRA, CDR2 YSYEKL, per germline. The CDR3 is made up of 17 amino acids. Trimming removed 3 bases from V and 3 bases from J; junction bases left unmatched: 9.

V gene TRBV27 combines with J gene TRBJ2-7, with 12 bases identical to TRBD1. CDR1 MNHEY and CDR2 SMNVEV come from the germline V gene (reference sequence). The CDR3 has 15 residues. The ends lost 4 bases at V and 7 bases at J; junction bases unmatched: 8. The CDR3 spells CASSSPGQGAREQYF. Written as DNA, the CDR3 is TGTGCCAGCAGTTCCCCGGGACAGGGGGCTAGGGAGCAGTACTTC.

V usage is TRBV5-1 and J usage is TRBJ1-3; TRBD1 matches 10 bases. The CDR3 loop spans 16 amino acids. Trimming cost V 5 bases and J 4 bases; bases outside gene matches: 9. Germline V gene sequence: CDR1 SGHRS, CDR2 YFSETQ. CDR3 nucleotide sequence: TGCGCCAGCAGTGACAGGGGGCGTTCTTTGGGAAACACCATATATTTT. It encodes CASSDRGRSLGNTIYF.

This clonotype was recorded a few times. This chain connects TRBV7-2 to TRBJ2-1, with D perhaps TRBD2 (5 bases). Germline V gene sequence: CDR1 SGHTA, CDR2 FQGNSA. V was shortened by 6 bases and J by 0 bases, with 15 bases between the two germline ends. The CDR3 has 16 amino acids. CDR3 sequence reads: CASSPSGTSSYNEQFF. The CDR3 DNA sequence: TGTGCCAGCAGTCCCAGCGGCACTAGCTCCTACAATGAGCAGTTCTTC.

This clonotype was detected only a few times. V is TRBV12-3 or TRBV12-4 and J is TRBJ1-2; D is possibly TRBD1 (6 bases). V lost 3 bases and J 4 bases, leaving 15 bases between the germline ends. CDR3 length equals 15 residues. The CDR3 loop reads CASSLNRVVGYGYTF. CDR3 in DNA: TGTGCCAGCAGTTTGAACAGGGTCGTCGGCTATGGCTACACCTTC.

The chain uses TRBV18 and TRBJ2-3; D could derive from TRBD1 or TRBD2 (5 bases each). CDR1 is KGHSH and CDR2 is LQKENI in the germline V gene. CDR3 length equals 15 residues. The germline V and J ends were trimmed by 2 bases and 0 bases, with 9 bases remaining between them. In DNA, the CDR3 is TGTGCCAGCTCACCAGTTGGGGGAAGCACAGATACGCAGTATTTT. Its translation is CASSPVGGSTDTQYF. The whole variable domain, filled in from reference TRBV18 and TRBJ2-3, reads NAGVMQNPRHLVRRRGQEARLRCSPMKGHSHVYWYRQLPEEGLKFMVYLQKENIIDESGMPKERFSAEFPKEGPSILRIQQVVRGDSAAYFCASSPVGGSTDTQYFGPGTRLTVL.

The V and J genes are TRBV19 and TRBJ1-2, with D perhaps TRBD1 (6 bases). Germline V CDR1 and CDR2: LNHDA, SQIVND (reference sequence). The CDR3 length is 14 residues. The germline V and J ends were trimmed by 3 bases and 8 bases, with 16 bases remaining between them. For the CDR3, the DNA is TGTGCCAGTAGTATCAACGGGGGCGCGACGGGCTACACCTTC. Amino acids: CASSINGGATGYTF. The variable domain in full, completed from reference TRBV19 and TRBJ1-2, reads DGGITQSPKYLFRKEGQNVTLSCEQNLNHDAMYWYRQDPGQGLRLIYYSQIVNDFQKGDIAEGYSVSREKKESFPLTVTSAQKNPTAFYLCASSINGGATGYTFGSGTRLTVV.

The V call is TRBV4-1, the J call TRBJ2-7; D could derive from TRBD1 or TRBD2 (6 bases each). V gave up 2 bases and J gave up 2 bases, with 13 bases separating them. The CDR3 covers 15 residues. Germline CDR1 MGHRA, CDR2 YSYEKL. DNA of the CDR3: TGCGCCAGCAGCCAACCTCGGAGGGGGACCTACGAGCAGTACTTC. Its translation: CASSQPRRGTYEQYF.

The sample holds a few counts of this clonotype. The CDR3 loop reads CASSQVHTNTEAFF. The CDR3 region has the DNA TGCGCCAGCAGCCAAGTCCACACCAACACTGAAGCTTTCTTT. The chain uses TRBV4-1 and TRBJ1-1, with unresolved D. This CDR3 region has 14 residues. The V gene's germline CDR1 is MGHRA and CDR2 YSYEKL. V was clipped by 1 base and J by 2 bases, with 8 bases between them.